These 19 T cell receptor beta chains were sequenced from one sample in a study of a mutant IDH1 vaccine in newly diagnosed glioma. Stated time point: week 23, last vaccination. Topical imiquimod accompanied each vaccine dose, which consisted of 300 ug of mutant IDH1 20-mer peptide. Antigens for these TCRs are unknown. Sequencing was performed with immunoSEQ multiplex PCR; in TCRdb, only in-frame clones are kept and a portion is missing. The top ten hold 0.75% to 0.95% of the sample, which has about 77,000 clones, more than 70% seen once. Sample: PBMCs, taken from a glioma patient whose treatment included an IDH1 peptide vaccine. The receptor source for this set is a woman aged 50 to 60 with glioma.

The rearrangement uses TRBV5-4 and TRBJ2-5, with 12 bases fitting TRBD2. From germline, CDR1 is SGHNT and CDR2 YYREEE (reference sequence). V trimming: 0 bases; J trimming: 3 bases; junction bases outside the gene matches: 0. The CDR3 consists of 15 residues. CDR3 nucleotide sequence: TGTGCCAGCAGCTTGGGACTAGCGGGAGAAGAGACCCAGTACTTC. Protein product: CASSLGLAGEETQYF.

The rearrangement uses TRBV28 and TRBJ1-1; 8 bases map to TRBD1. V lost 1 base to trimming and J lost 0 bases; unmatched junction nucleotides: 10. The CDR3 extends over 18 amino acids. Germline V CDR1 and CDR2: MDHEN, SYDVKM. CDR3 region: CASSLYSLDRGLNTEAFF. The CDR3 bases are TGTGCCAGCAGTTTATACTCCCTCGACAGGGGCTTGAACACTGAAGCTTTCTTT.

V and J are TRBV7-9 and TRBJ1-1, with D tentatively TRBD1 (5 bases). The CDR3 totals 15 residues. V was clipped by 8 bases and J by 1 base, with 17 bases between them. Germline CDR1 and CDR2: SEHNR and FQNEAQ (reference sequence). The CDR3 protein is CASRGRGGGNTEAFF. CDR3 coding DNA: TGTGCCAGCCGGGGGAGGGGTGGTGGGAACACTGAAGCTTTCTTT.

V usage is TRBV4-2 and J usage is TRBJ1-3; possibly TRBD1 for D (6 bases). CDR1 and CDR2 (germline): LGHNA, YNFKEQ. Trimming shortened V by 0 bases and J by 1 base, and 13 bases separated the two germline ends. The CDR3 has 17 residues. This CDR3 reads CASSQEAGARSGNTIYF. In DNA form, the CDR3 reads TGTGCCAGCAGCCAAGAGGCGGGGGCAAGGTCTGGAAACACCATATATTTT.

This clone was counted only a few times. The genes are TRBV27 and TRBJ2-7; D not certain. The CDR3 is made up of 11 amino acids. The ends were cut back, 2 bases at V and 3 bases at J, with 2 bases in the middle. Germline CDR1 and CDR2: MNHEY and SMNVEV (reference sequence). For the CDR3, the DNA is TGTGCCAGCAGTTTAGGCTACGAGCAGTACTTC. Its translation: CASSLGYEQYF.

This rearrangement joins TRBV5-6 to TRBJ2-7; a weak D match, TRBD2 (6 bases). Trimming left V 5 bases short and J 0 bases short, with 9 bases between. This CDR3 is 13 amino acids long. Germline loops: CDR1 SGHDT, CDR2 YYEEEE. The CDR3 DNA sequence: TGTGCCAGCAGTCAGGACTACTCCTACGAGCAGTACTTC. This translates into CASSQDYSYEQYF. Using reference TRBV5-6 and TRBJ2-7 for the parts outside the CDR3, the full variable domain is DAGVTQSPTHLIKTRGQQVTLRCSPKSGHDTVSWYQQALGQGPQFIFQYYEEEERQRGNFPDRFSGHQFPNYSSELNVNALLLGDSALYLCASSQDYSYEQYFGPGTRLTVT.

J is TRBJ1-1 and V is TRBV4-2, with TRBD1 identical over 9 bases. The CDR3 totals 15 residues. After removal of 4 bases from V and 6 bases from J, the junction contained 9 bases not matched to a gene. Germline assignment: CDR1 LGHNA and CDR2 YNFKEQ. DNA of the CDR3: TGTGCCAGCAGCCGGGAGACAGGGGGACACGCTGAAGCTTTCTTT. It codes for CASSRETGGHAEAFF.

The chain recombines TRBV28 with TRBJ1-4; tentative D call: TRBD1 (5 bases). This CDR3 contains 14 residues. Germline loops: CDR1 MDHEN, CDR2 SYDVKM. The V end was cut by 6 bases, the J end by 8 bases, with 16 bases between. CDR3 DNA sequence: TGTGCCAGCAGGTCTAACAGGCAGGAGGAAAAACTGTTTTTT. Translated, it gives CASRSNRQEEKLFF.

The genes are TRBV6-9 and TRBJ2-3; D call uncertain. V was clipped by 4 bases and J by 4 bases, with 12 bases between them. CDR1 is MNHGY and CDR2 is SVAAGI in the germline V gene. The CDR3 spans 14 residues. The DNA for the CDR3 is TGTGCCAGCAGTTTCTATCCGTCGGCAGATACGCAGTATTTT. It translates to CASSFYPSADTQYF.

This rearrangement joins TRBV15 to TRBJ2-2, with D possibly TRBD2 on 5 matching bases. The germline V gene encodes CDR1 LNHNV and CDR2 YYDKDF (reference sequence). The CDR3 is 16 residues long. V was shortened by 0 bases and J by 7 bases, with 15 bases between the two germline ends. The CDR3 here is CATSRDTLAGGGELFF. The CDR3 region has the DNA TGTGCCACCAGCAGAGATACCCTTGCGGGTGGCGGGGAGCTGTTTTTT.

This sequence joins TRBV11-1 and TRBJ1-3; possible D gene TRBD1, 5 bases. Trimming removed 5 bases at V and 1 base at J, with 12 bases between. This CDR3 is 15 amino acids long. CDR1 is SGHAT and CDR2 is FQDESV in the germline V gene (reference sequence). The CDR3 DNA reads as TGTGCCAGCAGCCTGCATCAGGGATCTGGAAACACCATATATTTT. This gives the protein CASSLHQGSGNTIYF.

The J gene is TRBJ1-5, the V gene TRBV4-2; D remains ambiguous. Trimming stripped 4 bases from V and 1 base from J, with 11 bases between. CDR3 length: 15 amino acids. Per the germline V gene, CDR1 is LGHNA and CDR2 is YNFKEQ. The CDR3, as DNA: TGTGCCAGCAGCCTCGACCCGGAAAGCAATCAGCCCCAGCATTTT. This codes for CASSLDPESNQPQHF.

CDR3 sequence: CASRARQGQETQYF. The DNA of the CDR3 is TGTGCCAGCAGGGCAAGACAGGGGCAAGAGACCCAGTACTTC. The rearrangement uses TRBV2 and TRBJ2-5; 8 bases line up with TRBD1. CDR3 length equals 14 residues. The germline V gene encodes CDR1 SNHLY and CDR2 FYNNEI. Trimming removed 6 bases from V and 2 bases from J; junction bases left unmatched: 5.

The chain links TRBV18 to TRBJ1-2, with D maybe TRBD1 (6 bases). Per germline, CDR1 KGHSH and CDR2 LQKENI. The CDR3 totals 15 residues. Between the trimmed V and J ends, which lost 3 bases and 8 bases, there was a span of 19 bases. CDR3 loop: CASSPYPTGKEGYTF. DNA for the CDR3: TGTGCCAGCTCACCCTATCCAACAGGGAAGGAAGGCTACACCTTC. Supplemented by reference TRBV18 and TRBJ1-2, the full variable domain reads NAGVMQNPRHLVRRRGQEARLRCSPMKGHSHVYWYRQLPEEGLKFMVYLQKENIIDESGMPKERFSAEFPKEGPSILRIQQVVRGDSAAYFCASSPYPTGKEGYTFGSGTRLTVV.

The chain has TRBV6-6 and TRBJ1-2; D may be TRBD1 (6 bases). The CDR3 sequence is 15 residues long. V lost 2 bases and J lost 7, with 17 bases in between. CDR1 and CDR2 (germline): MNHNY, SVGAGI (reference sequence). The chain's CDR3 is CASSYRQDLEGGYTF. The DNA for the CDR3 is TGTGCCAGCAGTTACAGACAGGACCTGGAAGGTGGCTACACCTTC.

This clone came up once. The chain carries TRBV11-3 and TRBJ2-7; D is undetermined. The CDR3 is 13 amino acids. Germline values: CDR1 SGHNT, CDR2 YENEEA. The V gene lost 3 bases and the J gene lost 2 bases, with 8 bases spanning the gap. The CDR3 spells CASSFGAPYEQYF. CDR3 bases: TGTGCCAGCAGCTTCGGAGCTCCCTACGAGCAGTACTTC.

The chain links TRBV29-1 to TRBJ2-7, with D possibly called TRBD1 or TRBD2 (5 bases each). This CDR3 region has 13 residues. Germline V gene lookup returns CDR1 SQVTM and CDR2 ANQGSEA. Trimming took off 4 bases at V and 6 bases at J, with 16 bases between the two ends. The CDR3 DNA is TGCAGCGTTGTCCGACGAGGGGTCGGCGAGCAGTACTTC. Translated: CSVVRRGVGEQYF.

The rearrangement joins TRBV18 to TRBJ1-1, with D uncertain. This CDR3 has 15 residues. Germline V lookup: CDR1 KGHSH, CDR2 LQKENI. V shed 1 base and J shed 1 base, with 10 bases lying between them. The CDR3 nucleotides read TGTGCCAGCTCACCACGGGTGCTAAAGAACACTGAAGCTTTCTTT. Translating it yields CASSPRVLKNTEAFF.

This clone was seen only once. This CDR3 is CASSSPLATSGNTIYF. In DNA form, the CDR3 reads TGTGCCAGCAGTTCCCCCCTGGCAACCTCTGGAAACACCATATATTTT. The chain is built from TRBV28 and TRBJ1-3; no firm D call. The CDR3 has 16 residues. Germline V gene data show CDR1 as MDHEN and CDR2 as SYDVKM. Trimming stripped 4 bases from V and 0 bases from J, with 13 bases between.